The rows below give T cell receptor beta chains drawn from one sample of a study of shared clonotypes between healthy human individuals. TCRdb keeps only in-frame clones here, not all; method: immunoSEQ multiplex PCR. The data hold some 2,000,000 clones, with approximately 96% observed a single time. Specimen: naive CD4+ T cells sorted from blood. The receptors derive from a man in his late teens or twenties in good health. Each CDR3 is given with its conserved first and last residue. A D gene is named only where the DNA matches it firmly. Not all rows give a size; the values are once, few, many and, for expanded clones, a class.

V	length	size	D	J	CDR3	DNA
TRBV7-2	15	once	NA	TRBJ2-7	CASSAPAGNSYEQYF	TGTGCCAGCAGCGCGCCGGCGGGGAACTCCTACGAGCAGTACTTC
TRBV6-6	15	NA	TRBD1	TRBJ1-4	CASSSYTGVGEKLFF	TGTGCCAGCAGTTCGTACACAGGGGTGGGTGAAAAACTGTTTTTT
TRBV7-6	16	NA	NA	TRBJ2-1	CASSLEVWGSYDEQFF	TGTGCCAGCAGCTTAGAGGTATGGGGTAGTTACGATGAGCAGTTCTTC
TRBV19	12	NA	NA	TRBJ2-7	CASRGQGREQYF	TGTGCCAGTAGAGGTCAGGGGCGCGAGCAGTACTTC
TRBV11-2	16	NA	TRBD2	TRBJ2-7	CASSPDPGLASYEQYF	TGTGCCAGCAGCCCAGATCCGGGACTAGCGTCTTACGAGCAGTACTTC
TRBV7-2	15	NA	NA	TRBJ2-7	CASSSTGLLGYEQYF	TGTGCCAGCAGCTCCACGGGACTCTTAGGGTACGAGCAGTACTTC
TRBV5-1	15	NA	NA	TRBJ2-7	CASSMDTRSAYEQYF	TGCGCCAGCAGCATGGATACTAGATCAGCCTACGAGCAGTACTTC
TRBV19	15	NA	NA	TRBJ1-1	CASSHPGSVRAEAFF	TGTGCCAGTAGTCACCCGGGATCCGTAAGAGCTGAAGCTTTCTTT
TRBV5-4	14	NA	TRBD2	TRBJ2-5	CASRPGTTQETQYF	TGTGCCAGCAGACCCGGGACTACACAAGAGACCCAGTACTTC
TRBV7-7	14	once	NA	TRBJ1-1	CASSPQAMNTEAFF	TGTGCTAGCAGCCCTCAGGCCATGAACACTGAAGCTTTCTTT
TRBV6-1	15	NA	NA	TRBJ1-3	CASSERSRSGNTIYF	TGTGCCAGCAGTGAAAGAAGCCGCTCTGGAAACACCATATATTTT
TRBV6-6	11	NA	NA	TRBJ2-3	CASGSTDTQYF	TGTGCCAGCGGATCGACAGATACGCAGTATTTT
TRBV5-4	14	NA	TRBD1	TRBJ2-7	CASSTRQGPYEQYF	TGTGCCAGCAGCACCCGACAGGGGCCCTACGAGCAGTACTTC
TRBV11-2	13	NA	TRBD1	TRBJ2-7	CASSSRDRVEQYF	TGTGCCAGCAGCTCCCGGGACAGGGTCGAGCAGTACTTC
TRBV2	14	NA	NA	TRBJ1-2	CATPRGNANYGYTF	TGTGCCACACCAAGGGGGAACGCTAACTATGGCTACACCTTC
TRBV28	11	NA	NA	TRBJ2-7	CASSSEYEQYF	TGTGCCAGCAGTTCTGAATACGAGCAGTACTTC
TRBV5-1	16	NA	NA	TRBJ2-7	CASSLSGWGGSYEQYF	TGCGCCAGCAGCCTGTCGGGTTGGGGAGGCTCCTACGAGCAGTACTTC
TRBV5-1	18	NA	NA	TRBJ2-2	CASSLRALNSRDTGELFF	TGCGCCAGCAGCTTGAGAGCTTTGAACTCGCGGGACACCGGGGAGCTGTTTTTT
TRBV2	13	NA	NA	TRBJ1-1	CASTGQLNTEAFF	TGTGCCAGCACAGGACAGCTGAACACTGAAGCTTTCTTT
TRBV7-7	15	NA	NA	TRBJ2-7	CASSLGQGGTYEQYF	TGTGCTAGCAGCTTAGGGCAGGGGGGAACATACGAGCAGTACTTC
TRBV19	17	NA	NA	TRBJ1-2	CASSMGHGGDFVYGYTF	TGTGCCAGTAGTATGGGCCACGGAGGGGATTTTGTCTATGGCTACACCTTC
TRBV6-1	12	NA	TRBD1	TRBJ2-7	CASGDRMLLGSF	TGTGCCAGCGGGGACAGGATGCTACTAGGGTCCTTC
TRBV6-6	13	few	NA	TRBJ2-7	CASSYQSSYEQYF	TGTGCCAGCAGTTACCAGAGCTCCTACGAGCAGTACTTC
TRBV7-9	16	NA	TRBD1	TRBJ2-2	CASSPRQGANTGELFF	TGTGCCAGCAGCCCTCGACAGGGGGCGAACACCGGGGAGCTGTTTTTT
TRBV19	14	NA	NA	TRBJ2-1	CASSIGQSYNEQFF	TGTGCCAGTAGTATCGGACAGTCCTACAATGAGCAGTTCTTC
TRBV5-1	15	NA	TRBD1	TRBJ2-1	CASSLNTGVGNEQFF	TGCGCCAGCAGCCTGAATACAGGGGTGGGCAATGAGCAGTTCTTC
TRBV30	13	NA	TRBD1	TRBJ1-4	CAWNVQGAEKLFF	TGTGCCTGGAATGTACAGGGGGCGGAAAAACTGTTTTTT
TRBV12-5	12	NA	NA	TRBJ2-7	CPTPGAAYEQYF	TGTCCCACTCCGGGGGCGGCCTACGAGCAGTACTTC
TRBV6-1	12	NA	NA	TRBJ1-1	CASRLVNTEAFF	TGTGCCAGCCGCCTAGTGAACACTGAAGCTTTCTTT
TRBV11-1	14	NA	TRBD1	TRBJ1-2	CASSQRTGGYGYTF	TGTGCCAGCAGCCAGCGGACAGGAGGATATGGCTACACCTTC
TRBV4-1	13	NA	NA	TRBJ1-2	CASSQVTSYGYTF	TGCGCCAGCAGCCAAGTAACAAGCTATGGCTACACCTTC